What follows are 26 T cell receptor beta chains derived from one specimen sequenced in a study of shared clonotypes between healthy human individuals. The data were produced by immunoSEQ multiplex PCR, yet TCRdb's version contains in-frame clones alone and is incomplete. The sample gives 950,000 to 1,300,000 clones, more than 65% of which show up once; over 1.3% is in the top ten. The sample consisted of memory CD4+ T cells sorted from blood. Sample subset: CD45RA-negative fraction. These receptors were taken from a man aged 18 to 29 in good health.

This clone was detected many times. V and J are TRBV9 and TRBJ2-7, with D perhaps matching TRBD2 (6 bases). This CDR3 contains 14 residues. V gave up 1 base and J gave up 6 bases, with 14 bases separating them. Germline V gives CDR1 SGDLS, CDR2 YYNGEE. CDR3: CASSVSLASGEQYF. The DNA for the CDR3 is TGTGCCAGCAGCGTATCACTAGCTTCGGGCGAGCAGTACTTC.

The chain joins TRBV7-9 to TRBJ2-4; 7 nucleotides line up with TRBD1. The germline V gene encodes CDR1 SEHNR and CDR2 FQNEAQ (reference sequence). J gave up 0 bases and V 7 bases, and 6 bases lay outside the gene matches. The CDR3 is 15 residues long. CDR3 sequence: CASNRQGLAKNIQYF. CDR3 coding DNA: TGTGCCAGCAACAGACAGGGATTAGCCAAAAACATTCAGTACTTC.

This rearrangement joins TRBV5-4 to TRBJ2-1; TRBD1 matches at 8 bases. The CDR3 has 16 residues. The germline gives CDR1 SGHNT, CDR2 YYREEE (reference sequence). Losses at the gene ends were 4 bases for V and 8 bases for J; bases not matched to a gene: 14. As DNA, the CDR3 is TGTGCCAGCAGCCTACCTCAGGACAGGGCCGAGGATGAGCAGTTCTTC. It specifies CASSLPQDRAEDEQFF.

This rearrangement joins TRBV5-4 to TRBJ1-2; possibly TRBD1 for D (5 bases). Trimming pared 2 bases from V and 2 bases from J, leaving 13 bases between. The CDR3 is 15 residues long. Germline V CDR1 and CDR2: SGHNT, YYREEE (reference sequence). CDR3 DNA: TGTGCCAGCAGCTTAGCAGGAGGGGAAAACTATGGCTACACCTTC. Translating gives CASSLAGGENYGYTF.

V and J are TRBV5-1 and TRBJ2-7; D possibly corresponds to TRBD2 (6 bases). The germline V gene encodes CDR1 SGHRS and CDR2 YFSETQ. Trimming shortened V by 4 bases and J by 0 bases, and 14 bases separated the two germline ends. The CDR3 length is 15 residues. The DNA for the CDR3 is TGCGCCAGCAGCCGCCGGGCTAGCGACTCCTACGAGCAGTACTTC. Its protein is CASSRRASDSYEQYF.

The rearrangement joins TRBV5-5 to TRBJ1-1; D is unclear. CDR1 SGHKS and CDR2 YYEKEE come from the germline V gene (reference sequence). Between the trimmed V and J ends, which lost 2 bases and 5 bases, there was a span of 13 bases. The CDR3 totals 14 residues. CDR3 sequence: CASSFLAGGTEAFF. The DNA of the CDR3 is TGTGCCAGCAGCTTCCTGGCAGGCGGGACTGAAGCTTTCTTT.

The chain links TRBV7-9 to TRBJ1-5; a weak D match, TRBD1 (6 bases). Germline assignment: CDR1 SEHNR and CDR2 FQNEAQ (reference sequence). The CDR3 spans 15 residues. V dropped 5 bases and J dropped 7 bases, with 18 bases sitting between them. The CDR3 region is CASSPTGGAVQPQHF. CDR3 in DNA: TGTGCCAGCAGCCCCACGGGGGGGGCAGTGCAGCCCCAGCATTTT.

The V gene is TRBV4-1, the J gene TRBJ2-5; possible D gene TRBD2, 6 bases. The CDR3 length is 16 residues. In germline, CDR1 is MGHRA, CDR2 YSYEKL. V lost 0 bases and J lost 5, with 16 bases in between. The CDR3 here is CASSQDQAGWGETQYF. As DNA, the CDR3 is TGCGCCAGCAGCCAAGACCAAGCGGGTTGGGGGGAGACCCAGTACTTC.

Worth noting for this clone: Other DNA variants within this sample encode the same CDR3. V is TRBV5-1 and J is TRBJ1-1; 8 nucleotides match TRBD1. The CDR3 loop spans 14 amino acids. Trimming took 3 bases from V and 1 from J; bases not matched to a gene: 2. The V gene's germline CDR1 is SGHRS and CDR2 YFSETQ. DNA of the CDR3: TGCGCCAGCAGCTCTGGACAGGGGAACACTGAAGCTTTCTTT. This translates into CASSSGQGNTEAFF. Together with reference TRBV5-1 and TRBJ1-1, the CDR3 gives the full variable domain: KAGVTQTPRYLIKTRGQQVTLSCSPISGHRSVSWYQQTPGQGLQFLFEYFSETQRNKGNFPGRFSGRQFSNSRSEMNVSTLELGDSALYLCASSSGQGNTEAFFGQGTRLTVV.

The chain links TRBV7-2 to TRBJ2-5, with D tentatively TRBD2 (6 bases). The CDR3 extends over 14 amino acids. The ends were cut back, 3 bases at V and 7 bases at J, with 15 bases in the middle. Germline V gives CDR1 SGHTA, CDR2 FQGNSA. CDR3 in amino acids: CASSLTRGSGTQYF. The DNA for the CDR3 is TGTGCCAGCAGCTTGACTAGAGGGTCTGGGACCCAGTACTTC.

V is TRBV28 and J is TRBJ2-5; D unclear. The CDR3 consists of 12 residues. CDR1 and CDR2 (germline): MDHEN, SYDVKM. The germline V and J ends were trimmed by 5 bases and 1 base, with 5 bases remaining between them. CDR3 bases: TGTGCCAGCAGTGCGACCCAAGAGACCCAGTACTTC. Translation: CASSATQETQYF.

The V call is TRBV5-6, the J call TRBJ2-4; possible D gene TRBD2, 6 bases. Germline V CDR1 and CDR2: SGHDT, YYEEEE. The length of the CDR3 is 15 residues. Trimming left V 4 bases short and J 0 bases short, with 11 bases between. The CDR3 region is CASSLRGIAKNIQYF. The CDR3 coding sequence is TGTGCCAGCAGCCTCCGGGGGATAGCCAAAAACATTCAGTACTTC.

This clone was seen only once. V gene TRBV2 combines with J gene TRBJ2-5; D not resolved. The J call is uncertain, as TRBJ2-7 better fits the DNA end. Germline V gene sequence: CDR1 SNHLY, CDR2 FYNNEI. There are 13 residues in the CDR3. CDR3 in DNA: TGTGCCAGCACAGACCTTCGCCCGTACGAGCAGTACTTC. This gives the protein CASTDLRPYEQYF.

This clone was recorded only once. The rearrangement joins TRBV19 to TRBJ1-1; no reliable D call. Trimming took 1 base from V and 5 from J, leaving 11 bases between them. Germline V CDR1 and CDR2: LNHDA, SQIVND (reference sequence). This CDR3 is 14 amino acids long. CDR3 nucleotides: TGTGCCAGTAGTATAGCATCCGGGGTGACTGAAGCTTTCTTT. Translating gives CASSIASGVTEAFF.

This chain uses TRBV5-4 with TRBJ2-5; D call uncertain. The CDR3 consists of 14 residues. V gave up 3 bases and J gave up 5 bases, with 14 bases separating them. Germline CDR1 is SGHNT and CDR2 is YYREEE (reference sequence). CDR3 amino acids: CASSSPRREETQYF. In nucleotides, the CDR3 is TGTGCCAGCAGCTCCCCGCGGAGAGAGGAGACCCAGTACTTC.

The chain uses TRBV7-3 and TRBJ2-1; D uncertain. Germline-derived CDR1 and CDR2 are SGHTA and FQGTGA. The length of the CDR3 is 13 residues. V dropped 5 bases and J dropped 8 bases, with 13 bases sitting between them. The CDR3 spells CASSPPRQDEQFF. As DNA, the CDR3 is TGTGCCAGCAGCCCCCCGAGGCAAGATGAGCAGTTCTTC.

The genes are TRBV19 and TRBJ1-5; 8 bases line up with TRBD1. Germline lookup yields CDR1 LNHDA and CDR2 SQIVND (reference sequence). The trim removed 3 bases at V and 4 bases at J, leaving 14 bases unmatched. This CDR3 has 18 amino acids. The CDR3 protein is CASSIEHGQGKVNQPQHF. In DNA form, the CDR3 reads TGTGCCAGTAGTATCGAGCACGGACAGGGAAAAGTAAATCAGCCCCAGCATTTT.

As for this clone: This CDR3 is also generated by other DNA sequences in the sample. The V call is TRBV6-1, the J call TRBJ1-6, with a possible D match to TRBD1 (6 bases). The germline V and J ends were trimmed by 6 bases and 7 bases, with 16 bases remaining between them. The CDR3 is 15 amino acids. Germline lookup yields CDR1 MNHNS and CDR2 SASEGT. This CDR3 is CASSESRTANSPLHF. The CDR3 nucleotides read TGTGCCAGCAGCGAGAGTAGGACAGCGAATTCACCCCTCCACTTT.

This clone was recorded only once. The genes are TRBV5-8 and TRBJ2-7; maybe TRBD1 (5 bases). There are 15 residues in the CDR3. Per germline, CDR1 SGHTS and CDR2 YDEGEE. V shed 0 bases and J shed 4 bases, with 14 bases lying between them. CDR3: CASSLVSDTTYEQYF. DNA of the CDR3: TGTGCCAGCAGCTTGGTGTCGGACACCACGTACGAGCAGTACTTC. Full variable domain (rest looked up from reference TRBV5-8 and TRBJ2-7): EAGVTQSPTHLIKTRGQQATLRCSPISGHTSVYWYQQALGLGLQFLLWYDEGEERNRGNFPPRFSGRQFPNYSSELNVNALELEDSALYLCASSLVSDTTYEQYFGPGTRLTVT.

Comment on this clone: Additional DNA sequences in this sample encode the identical CDR3. The J gene is TRBJ2-3, the V gene TRBV20-1; D is uncertain. The CDR3 is 11 amino acids. The V and J ends lost 2 bases and 2 bases respectively, with 2 bases between them. Germline CDR1 DFQATT, CDR2 SNEGSKA (reference sequence). CDR3 in amino acids: CSARHTDTQYF. CDR3 nucleotides: TGCAGTGCTAGACACACAGATACGCAGTATTTT.

The J gene is TRBJ1-4, the V gene TRBV7-9; D is possibly TRBD1 (6 bases). V shed 1 base and J shed 8 bases, with 17 bases lying between them. From germline, CDR1 is SEHNR and CDR2 FQNEAQ (reference sequence). The CDR3 runs to 16 residues. The CDR3 spells CASSLDPGDLREKLFF. CDR3 coding DNA: TGTGCCAGCAGCTTAGACCCAGGGGATCTGCGAGAAAAACTGTTTTTT.

The chain links TRBV9 to TRBJ2-1, with 9 bases that match TRBD2. The germline CDR1 and CDR2 sequences are SGDLS and YYNGEE. CDR3 length: 15 residues. J lost 6 bases, V lost 2 bases, and 6 bases had no gene match. Written as DNA, the CDR3 is TGTGCCAGCAGCGTGGATCCGGGACTAGCCAATGAGCAGTTCTTC. Translating gives CASSVDPGLANEQFF.

The chain carries TRBV7-9 and TRBJ2-2, with a weak D call TRBD1 (5 bases). The V end was cut by 2 bases, the J end by 4 bases, with 11 bases between. CDR3 length equals 15 residues. Per germline, CDR1 SEHNR and CDR2 FQNEAQ (reference sequence). The CDR3 bases are TGTGCCAGCAGCTTACGGACACTTCGCACCGGGGAGCTGTTTTTT. The encoded protein is CASSLRTLRTGELFF. Combining the CDR3 with reference TRBV7-9 and TRBJ2-2 gives the whole variable domain DTGVSQNPRHKITKRGQNVTFRCDPISEHNRLYWYRQTLGQGPEFLTYFQNEAQLEKSRLLSDRFSAERPKGSFSTLEIQRTEQGDSAMYLCASSLRTLRTGELFFGEGSRLTVL.

This clone was counted between two and nine times. In nucleotides, the CDR3 is TGTGCCAGCAGTTCTGTGACAACCGGAAACACCATATATTTT. The encoded protein is CASSSVTTGNTIYF. The chain recombines TRBV28 with TRBJ1-3; no clear D. Trimming removed 4 bases at V and 4 bases at J, with 11 bases between. In germline, CDR1 is MDHEN, CDR2 SYDVKM. The length of the CDR3 is 14 residues.

The sample holds a few counts of this clone. The V call is TRBV6-6, the J call TRBJ1-3, with 7 bases matching TRBD1. The germline CDR1 and CDR2 sequences are MNHNY and SVGAGI (reference sequence). The CDR3 is 16 amino acids. V lost 5 bases, J lost 6 bases, and 13 bases stayed unmatched. The CDR3 nucleotides are TGTGCCAGCAGTCCAAGACAGGGAGGAGGAGAAAACACCATATATTTT. Its translation: CASSPRQGGGENTIYF.

The CDR3 here is CASREADYGYTF. CDR3 coding DNA: TGTGCCAGCCGGGAGGCTGACTATGGCTACACCTTC. V and J are TRBV18 and TRBJ1-2; D remains ambiguous. Per the germline V gene, CDR1 is KGHSH and CDR2 is LQKENI. This CDR3 is built from 12 residues. V was trimmed by 8 bases and J by 3 bases, leaving 10 bases between them.